This entry lists 28 T cell receptor beta chains sequenced from one sample in a study of T-cell reconstitution after alpha-beta-depleted transplantation in children. TCRbeta library construction was performed incorporating unique molecular identifiers. TCRdb reprocessed the PCR reads with MiXCR, giving one entry per CDR3 protein. The sample lists approximately 350,000 distinct CDR3 sequences, over 9% occurring once. The sequenced sample was PBMCs from the stem cell graft donor, obtained from the stem cell graft. The receptors shown here come from a human donor who donated a stem cell graft to a child with acute lymphoblastic leukemia.

This clonotype was counted many times. This chain uses TRBV29-1 with TRBJ2-3; D gene unclear. Trimming took 3 bases from V and 4 from J, leaving 11 bases between them. Per the germline V gene, CDR1 is SQVTM and CDR2 is ANQGSEA. The CDR3 has 13 residues. This CDR3 reads CSVESTGPDTQYF. Written as DNA, the CDR3 is TGCAGCGTTGAGAGTACCGGGCCAGATACGCAGTATTTT.

This clonotype was seen only a few times. The V and J genes are TRBV19 and TRBJ2-1, with D perhaps given as TRBD1 or TRBD2 (5 bases each). The CDR3 is 15 residues long. Germline loops: CDR1 LNHDA, CDR2 SQIVND (reference sequence). V dropped 3 bases and J dropped 0 bases, with 9 bases sitting between them. The CDR3 loop is CASSIAGSSYNEQFF. DNA of the CDR3: TGTGCCAGTAGTATCGCAGGGAGCTCCTACAATGAGCAGTTCTTC. The complete variable domain, with remaining parts taken from reference TRBV19 and TRBJ2-1, reads DGGITQSPKYLFRKEGQNVTLSCEQNLNHDAMYWYRQDPGQGLRLIYYSQIVNDFQKGDIAEGYSVSREKKESFPLTVTSAQKNPTAFYLCASSIAGSSYNEQFFGPGTRLTVL.

This clonotype was found many times. At one end the junction does not follow the germline gene, possibly because of a read error. This chain links TRBV7-9 with TRBJ2-1, with D hard to call. The CDR3 loop spans 13 amino acids. CDR1 is SEHNR and CDR2 is FQNEAQ in the germline V gene (reference sequence). CDR3: CASSRLGYNEQFF. In DNA form, the CDR3 reads TGTGCTAGCAGTCGTTTGGGATACAATGAGCAGTTCTTC.

This clonotype has a handful of counts. The chain links TRBV4-2 to TRBJ2-7; 9 nucleotides align to TRBD1. Germline CDR1 LGHNA, CDR2 YNFKEQ. There are 15 residues in the CDR3. J lost 2 bases, V lost 0 bases, and 2 bases had no gene match. In nucleotides, the CDR3 is TGTGCCAGCAGCCAAGACTGGGACAGGGCCTACGAGCAGTACTTC. Translation gives CASSQDWDRAYEQYF.

The gene calls are TRBV4-3 and TRBJ2-2; 9 bases are shared with TRBD2. This CDR3 is 18 amino acids long. Looked up from germline, CDR1 is LGHNA and CDR2 is YSLEER. V shed 0 bases, J shed 2 bases, and the junction held 7 bases outside the gene matches. CDR3 region: CASSQDSAGGLNTGELFF. CDR3 nucleotides: TGCGCCAGCAGCCAAGATTCCGCGGGGGGGTTAAACACCGGGGAGCTGTTTTTT.

This rearrangement joins TRBV3-1 to TRBJ2-7; TRBD2 agrees at 7 bases. CDR1 LGHDT and CDR2 YNNKEL come from the germline V gene (reference sequence). The CDR3 loop spans 15 amino acids. V shed 2 bases, J shed 3 bases, and the junction held 7 bases outside the gene matches. The CDR3 DNA sequence: TGTGCCAGCAGCCAACGCGGGCGGGAGCGCTACGAGCAGTACTTC. The encoded protein is CASSQRGRERYEQYF.

Only a few counts were recorded for this clonotype. The chain joins TRBV9 to TRBJ2-6; D remains unclear. Germline CDR1 is SGDLS and CDR2 is YYNGEE. CDR3 length equals 17 residues. The V end lost 0 bases, the J end lost 0 bases, and 10 bases lay between the germline ends. The CDR3 sequence: CASSVGPTASGANVLTF. The CDR3 bases are TGTGCCAGCAGCGTAGGGCCGACCGCCTCTGGGGCCAACGTCCTGACTTTC.

Remarks on this clonotype: A much larger clone lies a single base off, so this may be a read error. The J gene is TRBJ1-1, the V gene TRBV6-2 or TRBV6-3; D unclear. The CDR3 extends over 17 amino acids. V lost 3 bases to trimming and J lost 4 bases, with 21 bases between them. Germline CDR1 is MNHEY and CDR2 is SVGEGT. This CDR3 reads CASSYAPTRRYRTEAFF. The CDR3 nucleotides read TGTGCCAGCAGTTATGCCCCAACGCGCAGATATCGCACTGAAGCTTTCTTT.

V and J are TRBV7-9 and TRBJ2-1; TRBD2 matches at 7 bases. Germline assignment: CDR1 SEHNR and CDR2 FQNEAQ (reference sequence). CDR3 length: 15 residues. V trimming: 0 bases; J trimming: 6 bases; junction bases outside the gene matches: 5. Here the CDR3 DNA reads TGTGCCAGCAGCTTAGCCCAGCGGGGTCCCAATGAGCAGTTCTTC. Translating it yields CASSLAQRGPNEQFF. Full variable domain (rest looked up from reference TRBV7-9 and TRBJ2-1): DTGVSQNPRHKITKRGQNVTFRCDPISEHNRLYWYRQTLGQGPEFLTYFQNEAQLEKSRLLSDRFSAERPKGSFSTLEIQRTEQGDSAMYLCASSLAQRGPNEQFFGPGTRLTVL.

Concerning this clonotype itself: Germline is not matched at one junction end, which may reflect a read error. The chain has TRBV7-7 and TRBJ2-5; the match to TRBD1 covers 7 bases. Germline CDR1 reads SSHAT; CDR2 reads FNYEAQ (reference sequence). This CDR3 contains 14 residues. The CDR3 DNA reads as TGTGCTAGCAGCAACAGGGGTTTACAAGAGACCCAGTACTTC. This encodes CASSNRGLQETQYF.

This rearrangement joins TRBV14 to TRBJ2-3; D possibly corresponds to TRBD1 (6 bases). Germline CDR1 SGHDN, CDR2 FVKESK. V was trimmed by 0 bases and J by 0 bases, leaving 13 bases between them. The CDR3 contains 17 residues. CDR3 residues: CASSQDPHRASTDTQYF. DNA for the CDR3: TGTGCCAGCAGCCAAGATCCGCACAGGGCCAGCACAGATACGCAGTATTTT.

The chain recombines TRBV19 with TRBJ1-2; no definite D call. Germline loops: CDR1 LNHDA, CDR2 SQIVND (reference sequence). The CDR3 length is 12 residues. The V and J ends lost 1 base and 8 bases respectively, with 8 bases between them. The CDR3 sequence is CASSIGPTGYTF. Written as DNA, the CDR3 is TGTGCCAGTAGTATAGGCCCCACGGGCTACACCTTC.

This clonotype was detected ten times or more. This chain joins TRBV20-1 and TRBJ2-7; D ambiguous. V shed 3 bases and J shed 5 bases, with 8 bases lying between them. The CDR3 runs 11 residues. Germline assignment: CDR1 DFQATT and CDR2 SNEGSKA (reference sequence). CDR3 protein: CSASRGNEQYF. The DNA of the CDR3 is TGCAGTGCTAGCCGTGGGAACGAGCAGTACTTC.

A few counts support this clonotype. The chain links TRBV12-3 or TRBV12-4 to TRBJ2-7; no firm D call. V shed 4 bases and J shed 5 bases, with 15 bases lying between them. This CDR3 spans 14 amino acids. The CDR3 here is CASSSVGRANEQYF. The CDR3 nucleotides read TGTGCCAGCAGTTCTGTCGGAAGGGCCAACGAGCAGTACTTC.

This clonotype was counted a single time. V is TRBV6-1 and J is TRBJ2-1, with D tentatively TRBD1 (6 bases). The CDR3 covers 15 residues. V lost 6 bases and J lost 4, with 16 bases in between. Germline CDR1 and CDR2: MNHNS and SASEGT. The CDR3 nucleotides read TGTGCCAGCAGCATTAGGGGGATCTCATACAATGAGCAGTTCTTC. This sequence encodes CASSIRGISYNEQFF.

This clonotype appeared a few times. V and J are TRBV29-1 and TRBJ2-7, with D perhaps TRBD1 (7 bases). Germline assignment: CDR1 SQVTM and CDR2 ANQGSEA. Deletions cut 6 bases from V and 6 bases from J, with 24 bases between. There are 15 residues in the CDR3. The CDR3 DNA sequence: TGCAGCGTCGCACCCGGAGGGGGCAGGGTGCGCGAGCAGTACTTC. This sequence encodes CSVAPGGGRVREQYF.

In this sample, this clonotype turned up many times. This sequence joins TRBV9 and TRBJ1-5; D gene uncertain. The CDR3 totals 14 residues. Trimming took 0 bases from V and 0 from J, leaving 4 bases between them. Germline V gene data show CDR1 as SGDLS and CDR2 as YYNGEE. The CDR3 sequence is CASSVGYSNQPQHF. As DNA, the CDR3 is TGTGCCAGCAGCGTAGGGTATAGCAATCAGCCCCAGCATTTT.

This clonotype showed up just a few times. The chain couples TRBV6-2 or TRBV6-3 to TRBJ1-1; D gene uncertain. CDR1 is MNHEY and CDR2 is SVGEGT in the germline V gene. This CDR3 is 15 amino acids long. V was clipped by 6 bases and J by 1 base, with 15 bases between them. DNA of the CDR3: TGTGCCAGCAGCCCCACGATGAGGGCGAACACTGAAGCTTTCTTT. This gives the protein CASSPTMRANTEAFF.

As concerns this clonotype: At one end the junction does not follow the germline gene, possibly because of a read error. This rearrangement joins TRBV7-2 to TRBJ2-3; no definite D call. CDR1 is SGHTA, CDR2 FQGNSA, per germline. The CDR3 is 15 residues long. The CDR3 region is CASTLAPSYPDTQYF. CDR3 sequence (DNA): TGTGCCAGCACCTTAGCACCCTCATACCCAGATACGCAGTATTTT. The whole variable domain, filled in from reference TRBV7-2 and TRBJ2-3, reads GAGVSQSPSNKVTEKGKDVELRCDPISGHTALYWYRQSLGQGLEFLIYFQGNSAPDKSGLPSDRFSAERTGGSVSTLTIQRTQQEDSAVYLCASTLAPSYPDTQYFGPGTRLTVL.

This clonotype was seen only a few times. This sequence joins TRBV5-1 and TRBJ2-1; 11 bases agree with TRBD2. Germline V CDR1 and CDR2: SGHRS, YFSETQ. The V and J ends lost 4 bases and 3 bases, in that order; junction bases with no gene match: 3. CDR3 length: 15 amino acids. CDR3 nucleotides: TGCGCCAGCAGCGAGGGACTAGCGGTCTACAATGAGCAGTTCTTC. Amino acid sequence: CASSEGLAVYNEQFF.

This clonotype was counted between two and nine times. V usage is TRBV29-1 and J usage is TRBJ2-7; 11 bases align to TRBD1. The CDR3 loop spans 13 amino acids. Germline V gives CDR1 SQVTM, CDR2 ANQGSEA. Trimming cost V 3 bases and J 6 bases; bases outside gene matches: 4. The CDR3 spells CSVEGTGGFEQYF. The CDR3 nucleotides are TGCAGCGTTGAGGGGACAGGGGGATTCGAGCAGTACTTC.

The chain combines TRBV29-1 with TRBJ2-5, with a weak D call TRBD2 (5 bases). Germline V gene lookup returns CDR1 SQVTM and CDR2 ANQGSEA. V was clipped by 1 base and J by 0 bases, with 6 bases between them. There are 13 residues in the CDR3. CDR3 nucleotide sequence: TGCAGCGTTGAAGCGGGGTACCAAGAGACCCAGTACTTC. This gives the protein CSVEAGYQETQYF.

This clonotype was detected a few times. The J gene is TRBJ2-1, the V gene TRBV2, with D perhaps TRBD2 (6 bases). The germline CDR1 and CDR2 sequences are SNHLY and FYNNEI. The length of the CDR3 is 18 residues. V lost 10 bases to trimming and J lost 7 bases, with 32 bases between them. CDR3 sequence: CATHRRDRTAGFGNEQFF. The CDR3 coding sequence is TGTGCCACCCACCGTCGGGACCGGACGGCGGGATTTGGTAATGAGCAGTTCTTC. Together with reference TRBV2 and TRBJ2-1, the CDR3 gives the full variable domain: EPEVTQTPSHQVTQMGQEVILRCVPISNHLYFYWYRQILGQKVEFLVSFYNNEISEKSEIFDDQFSVERPDGSNFTLKIRSTKLEDSAMYFCATHRRDRTAGFGNEQFFGPGTRLTVL.

This clonotype was found a few times. This chain joins TRBV29-1 and TRBJ2-3; D might be TRBD2 (6 bases). This CDR3 is built from 14 residues. From germline, CDR1 is SQVTM and CDR2 ANQGSEA. Deletions cut 7 bases from V and 3 bases from J, with 17 bases between. The CDR3 loop reads CSAHGTSGTDTQYF. In nucleotides, the CDR3 is TGCAGCGCTCACGGGACTTCTGGGACAGATACGCAGTATTTT.

The gene calls are TRBV4-3 and TRBJ1-6; D unclear. Germline V gene lookup returns CDR1 LGHNA and CDR2 YSLEER. CDR3 length: 16 residues. V was trimmed by 0 bases and J by 2 bases, leaving 8 bases between them. The CDR3 loop is CASSQDRGTYNSPLHF. The CDR3 region has the DNA TGCGCCAGCAGCCAAGACCGGGGAACCTATAATTCACCCCTCCACTTT.

This chain uses TRBV2 with TRBJ1-4; no reliable D call. This CDR3 region has 15 residues. V was cut by 1 base and J by 3 bases, with 9 bases left in between. Germline CDR1 is SNHLY and CDR2 is FYNNEI. For the CDR3, the DNA is TGTGCCAGCAGTGAAGGGGGATTAGCTAATGAAAAACTGTTTTTT. It translates to CASSEGGLANEKLFF.

The sample holds many counts of this clonotype. For the CDR3, the DNA is TGTGCCAGCAGCTTAGTGAACACAGATACGCAGTATTTT. Translated: CASSLVNTDTQYF. The V call is TRBV7-2, the J call TRBJ2-3; no reliable D call. The V and J ends lost 1 base and 2 bases respectively, with 4 bases between them. The CDR3 contains 13 residues. Germline V gene lookup returns CDR1 SGHTA and CDR2 FQGNSA.

This clonotype was picked up a small number of times. The chain joins TRBV11-3 to TRBJ2-5; 9 bases are a match to TRBD2. The CDR3 contains 18 residues. The germline CDR1 and CDR2 sequences are SGHNT and YENEEA. The V and J ends lost 2 bases and 7 bases, in that order; junction bases with no gene match: 17. Here the CDR3 reads CASSLSSIVAGDRGTQYF. CDR3 in DNA: TGTGCCAGCAGCTTAAGTTCCATCGTAGCGGGAGATCGGGGGACCCAGTACTTC.